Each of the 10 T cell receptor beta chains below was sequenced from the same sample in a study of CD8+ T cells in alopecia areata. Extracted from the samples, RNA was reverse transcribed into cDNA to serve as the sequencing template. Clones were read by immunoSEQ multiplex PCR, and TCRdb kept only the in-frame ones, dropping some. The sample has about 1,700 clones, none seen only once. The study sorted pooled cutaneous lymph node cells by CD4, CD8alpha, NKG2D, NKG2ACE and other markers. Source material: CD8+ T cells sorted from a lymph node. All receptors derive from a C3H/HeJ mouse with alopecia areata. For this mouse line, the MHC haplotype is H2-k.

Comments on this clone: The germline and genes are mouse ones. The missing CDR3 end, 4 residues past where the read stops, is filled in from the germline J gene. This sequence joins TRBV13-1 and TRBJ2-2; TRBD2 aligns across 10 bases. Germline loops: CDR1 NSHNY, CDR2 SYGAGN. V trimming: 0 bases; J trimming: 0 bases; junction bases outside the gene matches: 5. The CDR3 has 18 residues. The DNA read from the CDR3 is TGTGCCAGCAGTGATGCCTCCGACTGGGGGGCAAACACCGGG. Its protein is CASSDASDWGANTG. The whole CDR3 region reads CASSDASDWGANTGQLYF.

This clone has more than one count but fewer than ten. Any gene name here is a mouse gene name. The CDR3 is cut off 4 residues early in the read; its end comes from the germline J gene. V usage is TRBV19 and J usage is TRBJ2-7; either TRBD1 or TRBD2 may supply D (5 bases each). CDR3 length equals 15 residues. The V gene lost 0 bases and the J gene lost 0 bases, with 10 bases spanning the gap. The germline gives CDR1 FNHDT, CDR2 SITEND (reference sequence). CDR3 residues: CASSIGGRVSYEQYF. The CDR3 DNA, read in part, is TGTGCCAGCAGTATAGGGGGACGGGTCTCCTAT.

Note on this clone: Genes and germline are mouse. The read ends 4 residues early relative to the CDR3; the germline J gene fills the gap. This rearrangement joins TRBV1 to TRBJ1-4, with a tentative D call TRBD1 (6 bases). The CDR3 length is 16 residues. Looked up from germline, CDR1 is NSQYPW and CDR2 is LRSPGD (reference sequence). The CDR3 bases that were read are TGCACCTGCAGTGCAGCCGGGACTGGGGGGGCCGAA. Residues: CTCSAAGTGGAE. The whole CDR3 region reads CTCSAAGTGGAERLFF.

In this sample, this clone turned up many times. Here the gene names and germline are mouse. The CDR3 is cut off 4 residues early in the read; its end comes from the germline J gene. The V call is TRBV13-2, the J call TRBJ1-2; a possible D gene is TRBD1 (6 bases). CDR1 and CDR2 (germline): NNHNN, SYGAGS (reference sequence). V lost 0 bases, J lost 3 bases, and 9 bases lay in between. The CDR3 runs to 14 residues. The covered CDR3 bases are TGTGCCAGCGGTGATGCCGCAGGGGACTCC. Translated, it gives CASGDAAGDS. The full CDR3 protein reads CASGDAAGDSDYTF.

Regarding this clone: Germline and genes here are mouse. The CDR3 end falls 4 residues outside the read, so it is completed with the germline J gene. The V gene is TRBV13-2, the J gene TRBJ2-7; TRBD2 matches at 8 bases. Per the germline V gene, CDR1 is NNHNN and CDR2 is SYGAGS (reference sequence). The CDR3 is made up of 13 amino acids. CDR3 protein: CASGDRTGYEQYF. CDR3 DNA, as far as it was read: TGTGCCAGCGGTGACCGGACTGGGTAT.

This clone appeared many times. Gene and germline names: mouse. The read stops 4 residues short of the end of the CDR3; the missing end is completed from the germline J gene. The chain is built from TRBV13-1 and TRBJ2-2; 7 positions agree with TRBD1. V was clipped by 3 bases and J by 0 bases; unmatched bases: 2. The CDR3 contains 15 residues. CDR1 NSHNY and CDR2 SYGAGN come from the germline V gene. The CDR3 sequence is CASSGGQTNTGQLYF. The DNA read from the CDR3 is TGTGCCAGCAGTGGGGGACAGACAAACACCGGG.

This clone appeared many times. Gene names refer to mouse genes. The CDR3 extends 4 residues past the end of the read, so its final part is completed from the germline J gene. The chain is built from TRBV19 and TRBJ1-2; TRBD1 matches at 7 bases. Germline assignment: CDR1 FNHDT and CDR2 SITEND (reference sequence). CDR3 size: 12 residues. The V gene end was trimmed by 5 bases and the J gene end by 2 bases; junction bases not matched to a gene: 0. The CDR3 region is CASRGQNSDYTF. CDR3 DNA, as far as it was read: TGTGCCAGCAGGGGACAGAACTCC.

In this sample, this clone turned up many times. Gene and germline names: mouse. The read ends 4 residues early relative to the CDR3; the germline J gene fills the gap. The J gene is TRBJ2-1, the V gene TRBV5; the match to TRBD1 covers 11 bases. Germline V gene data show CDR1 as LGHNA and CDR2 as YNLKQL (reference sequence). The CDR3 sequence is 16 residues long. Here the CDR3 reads CASSQDKDRGRAEQFF. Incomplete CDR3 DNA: TGTGCCAGCAGCCAAGATAAGGACAGGGGGCGGGCT.

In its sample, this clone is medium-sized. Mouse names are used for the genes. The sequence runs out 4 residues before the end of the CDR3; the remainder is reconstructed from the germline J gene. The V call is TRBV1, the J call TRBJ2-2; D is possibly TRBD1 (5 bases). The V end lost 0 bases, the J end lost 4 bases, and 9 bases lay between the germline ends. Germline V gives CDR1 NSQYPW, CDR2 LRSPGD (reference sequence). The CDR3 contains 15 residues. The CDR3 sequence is CTCSADRRGTGQLYF. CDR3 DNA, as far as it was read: TGCACCTGCAGTGCAGACAGGAGGGGCACCGGG.

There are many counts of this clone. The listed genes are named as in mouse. The sequenced CDR3 bases are TGTGCCAGCAGTCCGGACAGGGCAAACTCC. Translated: CASSPDRANS. The full-length CDR3 reads as CASSPDRANSDYTF. The chain employs TRBV5 and TRBJ1-2; 8 nucleotides match TRBD1. The sequence runs out 4 residues before the end of the CDR3; the remainder is reconstructed from the germline J gene. Germline loops: CDR1 LGHNA, CDR2 YNLKQL (reference sequence). The CDR3 consists of 14 residues. With V trimmed by 6 bases and J by 0 bases, 3 bases remained unmatched.